The 30 T cell receptor beta chains below were found in one sample sequenced in a study of Graves' ophthalmopathy and Graves' hyperthyroidism. The sequenced template was RNA, covering the TCR beta CDR3 region. Following a first-round RT-PCR that used HTBI primers, a second-round multiplex PCR was carried out. Each CDR3 protein is one row after TCRdb ran MiXCR on the multiplex PCR reads. The data contain 200,000 to 250,000 distinct CDR3 sequences, 20% to 25% of them singletons. The sequenced sample consisted of peripheral blood. These receptors all come from a woman aged 45 to 65 with Graves' ophthalmopathy.

Many counts were recorded for this clonotype. This rearrangement joins TRBV19 to TRBJ1-1; D uncertain. With 6 bases removed from V and 1 base from J, the gap between germline ends came to 9 bases. Per germline, CDR1 LNHDA and CDR2 SQIVND (reference sequence). This CDR3 is 13 amino acids long. In DNA, the CDR3 is TGTGCCAGTAGCACACAGCAGAACACTGAAGCTTTCTTT. As protein: CASSTQQNTEAFF.

There are many counts of this clonotype. The chain links TRBV12-3 or TRBV12-4 to TRBJ1-1, with 7 nucleotides matching TRBD1. V lost 5 bases and J lost 1; bases outside the gene matches: 7. This CDR3 is built from 15 residues. The DNA for the CDR3 is TGTGCCAGCAGTCGGCCGACAGGGAGGAACACTGAAGCTTTCTTT. Translating it yields CASSRPTGRNTEAFF.

This clonotype was counted many times. V gene TRBV10-3 combines with J gene TRBJ2-5; 8 bases fit TRBD2. With 0 bases clipped from V and 5 bases from J, the junction kept 11 bases outside the gene matches. This CDR3 contains 17 residues. Per the germline V gene, CDR1 is ENHRY and CDR2 is SYGVKD. Here the CDR3 DNA reads TGTGCCATCAGTGAGTCCCTAGGAAGGAGCGGGAGCGAGACCCAGTACTTC. It translates to CAISESLGRSGSETQYF.

This chain connects TRBV19 to TRBJ2-7, with D uncertain. Germline V lookup: CDR1 LNHDA, CDR2 SQIVND (reference sequence). Trimming removed 7 bases from V and 1 base from J, with 14 bases in between. The CDR3 covers 14 residues. The CDR3 nucleotides are TGTGCCAGTAAAGAAGGCAGTACGTCCTACGAGCAGTACTTC. Its translation is CASKEGSTSYEQYF.

There are many counts of this clonotype. The chain carries TRBV20-1 and TRBJ1-2; unclear D gene. Trimming removed 6 bases from V and 1 base from J, with 12 bases in between. Per germline, CDR1 DFQATT and CDR2 SNEGSKA (reference sequence). This CDR3 is built from 13 residues. The CDR3 DNA reads TGCAGTGCGCGCCGGGATTATAACTATGGCTACACCTTC. Translating it yields CSARRDYNYGYTF.

The chain employs TRBV12-3 or TRBV12-4 and TRBJ2-5, with 7 nucleotides matching TRBD1. V was clipped by 10 bases and J by 5 bases; unmatched bases: 7. This CDR3 has 12 amino acids. The CDR3 spells CATRQGTETQYF. CDR3 bases: TGTGCCACCCGACAGGGAACGGAGACCCAGTACTTC.

The chain has TRBV30 and TRBJ1-1, with D hard to call. The CDR3 spans 13 residues. Looked up from germline, CDR1 is GTSNPN and CDR2 is SVGIG (reference sequence). V was pared by 0 bases and J by 0 bases, with 5 bases between. DNA of the CDR3: TGTGCCTGGAGTGTAGGCCTGAACACTGAAGCTTTCTTT. Protein product: CAWSVGLNTEAFF.

This clonotype was counted at least ten times. V gene TRBV6-1 combines with J gene TRBJ2-5; tentatively, D is TRBD1 or TRBD2 (6 bases each). The V gene lost 1 base and the J gene lost 4 bases, with 13 bases spanning the gap. CDR1 and CDR2 from the germline V gene are MNHNS and SASEGT. This CDR3 spans 15 amino acids. CDR3 region: CASSEDWGARETQYF. The CDR3, as DNA: TGTGCCAGCAGTGAAGATTGGGGGGCGCGAGAGACCCAGTACTTC.

This clonotype was counted many times. V gene TRBV6-1 combines with J gene TRBJ2-7; D not resolved. CDR3 length equals 15 residues. V dropped 4 bases and J dropped 1 base, with 14 bases sitting between them. From germline, CDR1 is MNHNS and CDR2 SASEGT. The CDR3 region has the DNA TGTGCCAGCAGTGGCCAACGGCAGATATCCTACGAGCAGTACTTC. It codes for CASSGQRQISYEQYF.

The chain employs TRBV18 and TRBJ2-4; no clear D gene. The V and J ends lost 3 bases and 6 bases respectively, with 18 bases between them. CDR3 length: 16 amino acids. The germline gives CDR1 KGHSH, CDR2 LQKENI. In DNA, the CDR3 is TGTGCCAGCTCACCCCCTTCTCCCCTGGGCGGAAACATTCAGTACTTC. This encodes CASSPPSPLGGNIQYF. The whole variable domain, filled in from reference TRBV18 and TRBJ2-4, reads NAGVMQNPRHLVRRRGQEARLRCSPMKGHSHVYWYRQLPEEGLKFMVYLQKENIIDESGMPKERFSAEFPKEGPSILRIQQVVRGDSAAYFCASSPPSPLGGNIQYFGAGTRLSVL.

The J gene is TRBJ1-2, the V gene TRBV24-1; D ambiguous. V shed 0 bases and J shed 2 bases, with 6 bases lying between them. The germline gives CDR1 KGHDR, CDR2 SFDVKD. There are 14 residues in the CDR3. The DNA for the CDR3 is TGTGCCACCAGTGATTTGGGGCAGAACTATGGCTACACCTTC. It specifies CATSDLGQNYGYTF.

Ten or more counts support this clonotype. V usage is TRBV11-2 and J usage is TRBJ2-7; a weak D match, TRBD1 (6 bases). Trimming shortened V by 5 bases and J by 0 bases, and 11 bases separated the two germline ends. The CDR3 has 14 residues. Germline loops: CDR1 SGHAT, CDR2 FQNNGV. CDR3: CASSRTDDSYEQYF. The DNA for the CDR3 is TGTGCCAGCAGCCGGACAGACGACTCCTACGAGCAGTACTTC.

This clonotype was detected many times. This chain connects TRBV6-5 to TRBJ2-7; D uncertain. The germline V gene has CDR1 MNHEY and CDR2 SVGAGI. The CDR3 spans 13 residues. The V and J ends lost 2 bases and 5 bases respectively, with 10 bases between them. CDR3 loop: CASSYGGVNEQYF. DNA of the CDR3: TGTGCCAGCAGTTACGGTGGGGTTAACGAGCAGTACTTC.

This clonotype was recorded many times. CDR3 sequence (DNA): TGTGCCTGGAAACAGGGAGGAGGCTACACCTTC. Translating gives CAWKQGGGYTF. The chain carries TRBV30 and TRBJ1-2; tentatively, D is TRBD1 (6 bases). The V and J ends lost 4 bases and 8 bases respectively, with 11 bases between them. The CDR3 covers 11 residues. Germline-derived CDR1 and CDR2 are GTSNPN and SVGIG (reference sequence).

This clonotype was seen repeatedly, ten times or more. The chain combines TRBV29-1 with TRBJ2-7; 10 nucleotides line up with TRBD1. The germline CDR1 and CDR2 sequences are SQVTM and ANQGSEA. With V trimmed by 4 bases and J by 7 bases, 10 bases remained unmatched. The CDR3 totals 14 residues. The CDR3 DNA reads as TGCAGCGTTGCCCGGGACAGGGGAAGGGGTGAGCAGTACTTC. Its translation: CSVARDRGRGEQYF.

This clonotype has ten or more counts. The chain employs TRBV7-9 and TRBJ2-2, with D maybe TRBD1 (5 bases). Germline V gives CDR1 SEHNR, CDR2 FQNEAQ (reference sequence). The CDR3 covers 15 residues. V lost 7 bases to trimming and J lost 3 bases, with 15 bases between them. CDR3 nucleotide sequence: TGTGCCAGCACCCCAGTCCCAGGGTACACCGGGGAGCTGTTTTTT. Translation: CASTPVPGYTGELFF.

The rearrangement joins TRBV20-1 to TRBJ1-1, with D maybe TRBD1 (5 bases). The CDR3 totals 14 residues. Trimming took off 3 bases at V and 6 bases at J, with 17 bases between the two ends. From germline, CDR1 is DFQATT and CDR2 SNEGSKA (reference sequence). CDR3 in DNA: TGCAGTGCTAGCGTTCCAGGGACGCGGGCTGAAGCTTTCTTT. Protein sequence: CSASVPGTRAEAFF.

This clonotype was observed a few times. At one boundary the junction diverges from the germline segment, which might be a read error. This chain links TRBV28 with TRBJ2-7; D gene uncertain. The CDR3 consists of 13 residues. Germline lookup yields CDR1 MDHEN and CDR2 SYDVKM. The chain's CDR3 is CANSAPLRYEQYF. The CDR3 region has the DNA TGTGCCAACAGTGCCCCTTTGCGGTACGAGCAGTACTTC.

In this sample, this clonotype turned up a few times. V is TRBV30 and J is TRBJ1-2, with a possible D match to TRBD1 (6 bases). This CDR3 has 13 residues. Between the trimmed V and J ends, which lost 2 bases and 7 bases, there was a span of 14 bases. The germline V gene has CDR1 GTSNPN and CDR2 SVGIG (reference sequence). The CDR3 bases are TGTGCCTGGAGTCCACAGGGTCATCTTGGCTACACCTTC. Translating it yields CAWSPQGHLGYTF.

This clonotype was seen at least ten times. The chain combines TRBV6-1 with TRBJ2-7; D might be TRBD1 (6 bases). Germline V gene sequence: CDR1 MNHNS, CDR2 SASEGT. This CDR3 is built from 12 residues. Trimming took off 8 bases at V and 2 bases at J, with 10 bases between the two ends. The CDR3 DNA sequence: TGTGCCAGCCGTGGGACACCCTACGAGCAGTACTTC. Its protein product is CASRGTPYEQYF.

This chain uses TRBV12-3 or TRBV12-4 with TRBJ2-2; 14 nucleotides line up with TRBD2. The CDR3 contains 16 residues. The junction had 3 bases not matched to a gene; V was cut back by 3 bases and J by 6 bases. CDR3 sequence: CASSLGGLAGAGELFF. DNA of the CDR3: TGTGCCAGCAGTTTGGGGGGACTAGCGGGAGCCGGGGAGCTGTTTTTT.

The CDR3 region is CASSWWGRTNTEAFF. The CDR3 coding sequence is TGTGCCAGCAGTTGGTGGGGTAGGACGAACACTGAAGCTTTCTTT. The rearrangement uses TRBV12-3 or TRBV12-4 and TRBJ1-1; D is unresolved. The CDR3 has 15 amino acids. V was pared by 4 bases and J by 1 base, with 13 bases between.

In this sample, this clonotype turned up many times. V and J are TRBV19 and TRBJ1-1; tentatively, D is TRBD1 (6 bases). V gave up 7 bases and J gave up 5 bases, with 14 bases separating them. The germline CDR1 and CDR2 sequences are LNHDA and SQIVND (reference sequence). The CDR3 runs to 13 residues. The CDR3 loop reads CASTSRGGTEAFF. In DNA, the CDR3 is TGTGCCAGTACAAGCAGGGGTGGAACTGAAGCTTTCTTT.

The chain combines TRBV12-3 or TRBV12-4 with TRBJ2-5; no reliable D call. The CDR3 totals 13 residues. V was pared by 3 bases and J by 5 bases, with 10 bases between. CDR3 protein: CASSLTARETQYF. The CDR3 bases are TGTGCCAGCAGTTTGACCGCAAGGGAGACCCAGTACTTC.

The table lists this clonotype with a few counts. The gene calls are TRBV5-1 and TRBJ2-4; 11 bases line up with TRBD2. The CDR3 consists of 16 residues. CDR1 and CDR2 (germline): SGHRS, YFSETQ. The junction had 2 bases not matched to a gene; V was cut back by 2 bases and J by 1 base. Here the CDR3 reads CASSFTSGSAKNIQYF. The DNA for the CDR3 is TGCGCCAGCAGCTTCACTAGCGGGAGCGCCAAAAACATTCAGTACTTC.

This clonotype has a handful of counts. The genes are TRBV12-3 or TRBV12-4 and TRBJ2-7; D is undetermined. This CDR3 contains 12 residues. V lost 2 bases and J lost 4, with 6 bases in between. The CDR3 nucleotides read TGTGCCAGCAGTTTAATGGGTTACGAGCAGTACTTC. Translated, it gives CASSLMGYEQYF.

In its sample, this clonotype was seen many times. The chain joins TRBV28 to TRBJ2-2; D is perhaps TRBD2 (5 bases). Germline V gene sequence: CDR1 MDHEN, CDR2 SYDVKM. The length of the CDR3 is 15 residues. V was cut by 8 bases and J by 3 bases, with 16 bases left in between. CDR3 in DNA: TGTGCCAGCGCCGCGGAGCGCGGGTACACCGGGGAGCTGTTTTTT. Protein product: CASAAERGYTGELFF.

This chain uses TRBV7-3 with TRBJ2-4, with 7 bases that match TRBD2. This CDR3 spans 11 amino acids. Germline CDR1 reads SGHTA; CDR2 reads FQGTGA. The CDR3 nucleotides are TGTGCGAGCGGGGAGGGAAACATTCAGTACTTC. Its protein is CASGEGNIQYF.

This clonotype came up many times. Compared with germline, one end of the junction differs, possibly owing to a read error. This chain links TRBV19 with TRBJ1-1; TRBD1 is a possible D gene (6 bases). CDR1 LNHDA and CDR2 SQIVND come from the germline V gene (reference sequence). The CDR3 has 14 residues. The CDR3 loop is CASSTTGLGTEALF. The DNA of the CDR3 is TGTGCCAGTAGTACAACAGGGCTCGGCACTGAAGCTCTCTTT.

This clonotype has a handful of counts. V and J are TRBV11-2 and TRBJ1-2, with TRBD1 matching over 8 bases. The junction had 8 bases not matched to a gene; V was cut back by 5 bases and J by 6 bases. This CDR3 region has 14 residues. Germline V gives CDR1 SGHAT, CDR2 FQNNGV. The CDR3 protein is CASSRRGQAHGYTF. For the CDR3, the DNA is TGTGCCAGCAGCCGCCGGGGACAGGCGCATGGCTACACCTTC. Based on the CDR3 plus reference TRBV11-2 and TRBJ1-2, the full variable domain is EAGVAQSPRYKIIEKRQSVAFWCNPISGHATLYWYQQILGQGPKLLIQFQNNGVVDDSQLPKDRFSAERLKGVDSTLKIQPAKLEDSAVYLCASSRRGQAHGYTFGSGTRLTVV.